Included here is one T cell receptor beta chain sequence, with context. Only in-frame clones appear in the TCRdb table, and some are missing; sequencing was by immunoSEQ multiplex PCR. The sample has 59,000 or so clones, around nine tenths seen once; the top ten hold 2.8%. This sample was included in a study of T cell changes during pregnancy in multiple sclerosis. The CDR3 extends over 13 amino acids. The germline gives CDR1 ENHRY, CDR2 SYGVKD. Trimming removed 6 bases at V and 7 bases at J, with 12 bases between. The material sequenced was peripheral blood, taken in the third trimester of pregnancy. The sequence derives from a female donor in good health, enrolled as a control in a pregnancy study. The chain is built from TRBV10-3 and TRBJ1-4, with D unresolved. The CDR3 coding sequence is TGTGCCATCAGGGCGGAGGGAGTTGAAAAACTGTTTTTT. Amino acids: CAIRAEGVEKLFF.